The present T cell receptor beta chain was sequenced within a study of blood T cell repertoires in COVID-19. Sequenced by immunoSEQ multiplex PCR; TCRdb stores in-frame clones only, minus some. This table has 100,000 or so clones, about two thirds appearing once. The CDR3 is made up of 14 amino acids. V was trimmed by 4 bases and J by 5 bases, leaving 15 bases between them. The germline V gene encodes CDR1 SGHNT and CDR2 YYREEE (reference sequence). The genes are TRBV5-4 and TRBJ2-5; a possible D gene is TRBD1 (7 bases). What was sequenced was peripheral blood. This clonotype was obtained from an elderly woman with acute or convalescent COVID-19. CDR3 sequence: CASSTRDSGETQYF. In DNA form, the CDR3 reads TGTGCCAGCAGCACCCGGGACAGCGGGGAGACCCAGTACTTC.